This is a list of T cell receptor beta chains from one sample in a study of breast tumors, draining lymph nodes, adjacent tissues. TCRdb re-called the multiplex PCR reads through MiXCR, storing one row per CDR3 protein. The top ten clones hold 3% to 4.5% of a sample with fewer than 200,000 distinct CDR3 sequences, roughly 35% of them seen once. Material: axillary lymph node tissue. The receptors were gathered from a female donor with breast cancer. Some clones in this sample may be carry-over from other donors' samples. Both conserved end residues are part of each CDR3. D genes are given only for firm matches. Expanded clones get a size class; other rows say once, few or many, or leave the size out.

J gene	D gene	V gene	clone size	CDR3 protein	CDR3 DNA
TRBJ2-2	.	TRBV5-4	few	CASSPTSSYNTGELFF	TGTGCCAGCAGCCCCACCTCGAGTTATAACACCGGGGAGCTGTTTTTT
TRBJ1-1	.	TRBV12-3/TRBV12-4	.	CASSLFDRRLTEAFF	TGTGCCAGCAGTTTATTCGACAGAAGGCTCACTGAAGCTTTCTTT
TRBJ2-7	TRBD1	TRBV6-5	many	CASSYVRAGGSTGAYEQYF	TGTGCCAGCAGTTACGTCCGGGCAGGGGGCTCAACCGGAGCCTACGAGCAGTACTTC
TRBJ2-5	TRBD2	TRBV7-2	.	CATSGSGSLETQYF	TGTGCCACCTCTGGTAGCGGGAGTTTAGAGACCCAGTACTTC
TRBJ2-2	.	TRBV7-7	many	CASSRITGELFF	TGTGCTAGCAGCCGAATAACCGGGGAGCTGTTTTTT
TRBJ1-6	.	TRBV7-6	many	CASSLETAAGNSPLHF	TGTGCCAGCAGCCTGGAGACAGCAGCTGGTAATTCACCCCTCCACTTT
TRBJ2-6	.	TRBV2	.	CASREVAGANVLTF	TGTGCCAGCAGAGAGGTTGCGGGGGCCAACGTCCTGACTTTC
TRBJ2-1	TRBD2	TRBV25-1	many	CASSALAGVGNEQFF	TGTGCCAGCAGTGCCCTAGCGGGAGTCGGTAATGAGCAGTTCTTC
TRBJ1-4	TRBD1	TRBV20-1	.	CSARLGQGKLFF	TGCAGTGCTAGGCTGGGACAGGGGAAACTGTTTTTT
TRBJ1-1	.	TRBV30	.	CAWSVTSNTEAFF	TGTGCCTGGAGTGTGACATCGAACACTGAAGCTTTCTTT
TRBJ2-7	.	TRBV7-2	many	CASSYRLVGEQYF	TGTGCCAGCAGCTACAGACTAGTCGGCGAGCAGTACTTC
TRBJ2-1	.	TRBV20-1	many	CSASVWASIPNEQFF	TGCAGTGCTAGCGTATGGGCCTCTATCCCCAATGAGCAGTTCTTC
TRBJ2-4	.	TRBV6-1	few	CASSGARAKNIQYF	TGTGCCAGCAGTGGGGCCCGGGCCAAAAACATTCAGTACTTC
TRBJ2-3	.	TRBV5-6	.	CASSLFFRQESTDTQYF	TGTGCCAGCAGCTTGTTTTTCCGACAGGAGAGCACAGATACGCAGTATTTT
TRBJ1-1	TRBD1	TRBV7-9	.	CASSPGTGLPEDTEAFF	TGTGCCAGCAGCCCTGGGACAGGGCTTCCGGAGGACACTGAAGCTTTCTTT
TRBJ2-5	TRBD2	TRBV20-1	.	CSARGLAGFPETQYF	TGCAGTGCCCGGGGACTAGCGGGGTTCCCAGAGACCCAGTACTTC
TRBJ2-7	TRBD1	TRBV7-6	many	CASSSLTGNLDEQYF	TGTGCCAGCAGCTCCCTGACAGGGAATTTGGACGAGCAGTACTTC
TRBJ1-2	.	TRBV3-1	many	CASSQDRAGYGYTF	TGTGCCAGCAGCCAAGATAGGGCGGGTTATGGCTACACCTTC
TRBJ2-7	.	TRBV12-3/TRBV12-4	few	CASSFVGQGGEQYF	TGTGCCAGCAGTTTCGTGGGGCAGGGGGGCGAGCAGTACTTC
TRBJ2-1	TRBD2	TRBV7-9	many	CASSPISGRRNEQFF	TGTGCCAGCAGCCCGATTAGCGGGAGGCGGAATGAGCAGTTCTTC
TRBJ2-3	TRBD2	TRBV12-3/TRBV12-4	.	CASTTVTSGIDTDTQYF	TGTGCCAGCACCACCGTTACTAGCGGGATTGACACAGATACGCAGTATTTT
TRBJ1-1	TRBD1	TRBV10-3	.	CAISDSQGVGNTEAFF	TGTGCCATCAGTGATTCACAGGGGGTAGGGAACACTGAAGCTTTCTTT
TRBJ2-3	.	TRBV12-3/TRBV12-4	many	CASSLAQLAASTDTQYF	TGTGCCAGCAGTTTAGCGCAGCTAGCTGCTAGCACAGATACGCAGTATTTT
TRBJ1-5	.	TRBV6-2/TRBV6-3	.	CASRPAGQGQPQHF	TGTGCCAGCAGGCCCGCAGGGCAGGGGCAGCCCCAGCATTTT
TRBJ2-3	TRBD2	TRBV20-1	.	CSARTSGGNTDTQYF	TGCAGTGCTCGAACTAGCGGGGGAAATACAGATACGCAGTATTTT
TRBJ1-2	.	TRBV6-5	.	CASSHEGTSSGNTF	TGTGCCAGCAGTCACGAGGGGACAAGCTCTGGAAACACCTTC
TRBJ2-7	TRBD2	TRBV18	many	CASSLAGGAYEQYF	TGTGCCAGCTCGCTAGCGGGAGGGGCCTACGAGCAGTACTTC
TRBJ2-5	.	TRBV5-6	many	CASSLGGRVFETQYF	TGTGCCAGCAGCTTAGGGGGACGTGTTTTCGAGACCCAGTACTTC
TRBJ1-1	.	TRBV6-5	.	CASSYSGSNTEAFF	TGTGCCAGCAGTTACTCCGGATCCAACACTGAAGCTTTCTTT
TRBJ2-7	.	TRBV27	many	CASIQAGIHEQYF	TGTGCCAGCATTCAGGCCGGGATCCACGAGCAGTACTTC
TRBJ1-2	.	TRBV30	many	CAWSVTGVGGYTF	TGTGCCTGGAGTGTAACAGGCGTAGGTGGCTACACCTTC
TRBJ2-1	TRBD1	TRBV27	few	CASSLYSGGTGDYGQFF	TGTGCCAGCAGTTTATATAGTGGGGGGACAGGGGATTATGGGCAGTTCTTC